Below are 11 T cell receptor beta chains sequenced from a single sample in a study of blood T cell repertoires in COVID-19. This table comes from immunoSEQ multiplex PCR, and its TCRdb copy is limited to in-frame clones, with some not included. The sample lists approximately 260,000 clones, under 90% occurring once. Input material: PBMCs or T cells enriched from blood (not recorded which). These TCRs come from a woman aged 55-69 years who had recovered from COVID-19.

A word on this clone: Other DNA sequences within the sample encode an identical CDR3. This chain connects TRBV24-1 to TRBJ2-3; D unresolved. Germline-derived CDR1 and CDR2 are KGHDR and SFDVKD. The CDR3 has 12 residues. V was shortened by 1 base and J by 5 bases, with 3 bases between the two germline ends. CDR3 amino acids: CATSDFRDTQYF. The CDR3 bases are TGTGCCACCAGTGATTTCAGAGATACGCAGTATTTT.

The chain employs TRBV5-1 and TRBJ1-4; the match to TRBD1 covers 12 bases. Per germline, CDR1 SGHRS and CDR2 YFSETQ. There are 14 residues in the CDR3. V gave up 4 bases and J gave up 8 bases; unmatched junction bases: 3. The CDR3 sequence is CASSPGTGGEKLFF. CDR3 coding DNA: TGCGCCAGCAGCCCAGGGACAGGGGGCGAAAAACTGTTTTTT. The full variable domain, its missing parts supplied by reference TRBV5-1 and TRBJ1-4, is KAGVTQTPRYLIKTRGQQVTLSCSPISGHRSVSWYQQTPGQGLQFLFEYFSETQRNKGNFPGRFSGRQFSNSRSEMNVSTLELGDSALYLCASSPGTGGEKLFFGSGTQLSVL.

V is TRBV18 and J is TRBJ1-2; tentatively, D is TRBD1 (5 bases). This CDR3 contains 15 residues. Trimming left V 2 bases short and J 2 bases short, with 12 bases between. Germline V gene data show CDR1 as KGHSH and CDR2 as LQKENI. The CDR3 region has the DNA TGTGCCAGCTCACCAGAAATTCAGGGAAACTATGGCTACACCTTC. This gives the protein CASSPEIQGNYGYTF.

The chain employs TRBV5-1 and TRBJ1-6; tentatively, D is TRBD1 (6 bases). This CDR3 has 16 residues. V lost 0 bases and J lost 10, with 17 bases in between. Germline loops: CDR1 SGHRS, CDR2 YFSETQ. The CDR3 DNA sequence: TGCGCCAGCAGCTTGGTTTCTCCAGGGGTAGGGTCACCCCTCCACTTT. Protein sequence: CASSLVSPGVGSPLHF.

The chain has TRBV9 and TRBJ1-5; no firm D call. The CDR3 loop spans 14 amino acids. Deletions cut 0 bases from V and 4 bases from J, with 8 bases between. From germline, CDR1 is SGDLS and CDR2 YYNGEE. The CDR3 DNA follows: TGTGCCAGCAGCGTAGGCTCAGAAAATCAGCCCCAGCATTTT. Its protein product is CASSVGSENQPQHF.

The chain couples TRBV2 to TRBJ1-2; D gene unclear. CDR3 length equals 14 residues. Germline CDR1 is SNHLY and CDR2 is FYNNEI. The ends were cut back, 6 bases at V and 3 bases at J, with 14 bases in the middle. The CDR3 sequence: CASSLRSTDYGYTF. The CDR3 bases are TGTGCCAGCAGCCTCAGGTCAACAGACTATGGCTACACCTTC.

The rearrangement uses TRBV7-8 and TRBJ1-6; no definite D call. The CDR3 covers 14 residues. CDR1 is SGHVS and CDR2 is FQNEAQ in the germline V gene. Trimming took off 3 bases at V and 10 bases at J, with 13 bases between the two ends. In DNA, the CDR3 is TGTGCCAGCAGCTTCACCGGGAAGCACTCACCCCTCCACTTT. Protein sequence: CASSFTGKHSPLHF.

This clone has just one count. The chain joins TRBV7-9 to TRBJ1-3; tentatively, D is TRBD1 (5 bases). There are 16 residues in the CDR3. Germline V gene sequence: CDR1 SEHNR, CDR2 FQNEAQ (reference sequence). Trimming took off 2 bases at V and 0 bases at J, with 11 bases between the two ends. CDR3 in DNA: TGTGCCAGCAGCTTAAAGGGGCCGAACTCTGGAAACACCATATATTTT. Residues: CASSLKGPNSGNTIYF.

The chain combines TRBV7-2 with TRBJ2-7; a possible D gene is TRBD2 (5 bases). The CDR3 is made up of 15 amino acids. Germline CDR1 and CDR2: SGHTA and FQGNSA. Trimming removed 1 base from V and 2 bases from J, with 12 bases in between. The CDR3 loop reads CASSLGLADAYEQYF. In DNA, the CDR3 is TGTGCCAGCAGCTTAGGCCTAGCCGACGCCTACGAGCAGTACTTC.

V and J are TRBV11-2 and TRBJ2-1, with D possibly being TRBD1 (6 bases). V gave up 3 bases and J gave up 6 bases, with 12 bases separating them. This CDR3 has 14 amino acids. CDR1 and CDR2 from the germline V gene are SGHAT and FQNNGV. CDR3 DNA sequence: TGTGCCAGCAGCTTGGGACATCAAGCCAATGAGCAGTTCTTC. Amino acid sequence: CASSLGHQANEQFF.

This chain links TRBV14 with TRBJ2-1, with 8 bases matching TRBD1. The CDR3 has 16 amino acids. After removal of 8 bases from V and 2 bases from J, the junction contained 11 bases not matched to a gene. The V gene's germline CDR1 is SGHDN and CDR2 FVKESK. CDR3 DNA sequence: TGTGCCAGCTTCACTACCCAGGACAGGGCCTACAATGAGCAGTTCTTC. It is translated as CASFTTQDRAYNEQFF.